Reported below is one TCR beta chain. The antigen remains unidentified. With 3 bases removed from V and 7 bases from J, the gap between germline ends came to 16 bases. This CDR3 spans 15 amino acids. CDR1 LGHDT and CDR2 YNNKEL come from the germline V gene (reference sequence). Profiling relied on immunoSEQ multiplex PCR, and the TCRdb table lists in-frame clones only, not all of them. The sample records roughly 150,000 clones, over 75% being singletons. This specimen comes from a study of T cell responses to AZD1222 COVID-19 vaccine. Findings of the study overall: Sampled repertoires all dated from after the peak T cell response.

This receptor was obtained from an adult in good health. The starting material was peripheral blood, obtained on day 0 of AZD1222 vaccination. J is TRBJ2-1 and V is TRBV3-1 (or the pseudogene TRBV3-2); TRBD2 might be the D (7 bases). The CDR3 protein is CASSHRGGAVNEQFF. In nucleotides, the CDR3 is TGTGCCAGCAGCCACCGTGGGGGGGCCGTGAATGAGCAGTTCTTC.